This TCR beta chain comes out of a study of shared clonotypes between healthy human individuals. The overall study: Three plates were used per donor for CD4 naive, three for CD4 memory, two for CD8 naive and one for CD8 memory. The study's findings and limits: Non-shared clonotypes were found to have lower generation probabilities than the clonotypes that were shared by all four of the sorted-subset donors.

Concerning this clone: Its antigen is not known.

CDR1 and CDR2 (germline): SGHRS, YFSETQ. CDR3 length: 14 amino acids. V lost 0 bases and J 4 bases, leaving 10 bases between the germline ends. The genomic DNA of each subset was split evenly across several immunoSEQ plates. Measured with immunoSEQ multiplex PCR; TCRdb has only the in-frame clones, and not every one. This table has about 2.4 million clones, more than 80% appearing once. The TCR comes from a young man in good health. Sequencing was done on a sample of naive CD4+ T cells sorted from blood. Documented subset: CD45RA+ positively selected. The J gene is TRBJ1-1, the V gene TRBV5-1; D ambiguous. The CDR3 here is CASSLGNRATEAFF. As DNA, the CDR3 is TGCGCCAGCAGCTTGGGGAACCGAGCCACTGAAGCTTTCTTT.